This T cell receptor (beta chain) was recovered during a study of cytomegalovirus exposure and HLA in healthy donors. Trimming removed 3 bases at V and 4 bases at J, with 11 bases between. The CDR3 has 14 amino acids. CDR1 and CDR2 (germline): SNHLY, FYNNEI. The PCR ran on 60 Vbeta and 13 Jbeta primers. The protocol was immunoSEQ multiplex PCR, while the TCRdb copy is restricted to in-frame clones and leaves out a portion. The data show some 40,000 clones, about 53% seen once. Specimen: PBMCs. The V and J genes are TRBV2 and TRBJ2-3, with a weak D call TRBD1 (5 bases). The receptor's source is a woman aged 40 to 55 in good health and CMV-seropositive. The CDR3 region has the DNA TGTGCCAGCAGTGATAATGGGGCTGCAGATACGCAGTATTTT. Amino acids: CASSDNGAADTQYF.